Listed below are T cell receptor beta chains from one sample, sequenced in a study of blood T cell repertoires in COVID-19. Profiling relied on immunoSEQ multiplex PCR, and the TCRdb table lists in-frame clones only, not all of them. The sample records about 160,000 clones, approximately 90% being singletons. Material: peripheral blood. Receptor source: a woman in her seventies with COVID-19, enrolled during active disease. Both conserved end residues are part of each CDR3. The D gene is left open where the match is weak. Clone size is stated in some rows and not others, as once, few, many or a class when expanded.

V gene: TRBV30; J gene: TRBJ1-6; clone size: -; D gene: -; CDR3 protein: CAWSPGTRNSPLHF; CDR3 DNA: TGTGCCTGGAGTCCCGGGACAAGAAATTCACCCCTCCACTTT
V gene: TRBV5-1; J gene: TRBJ1-4; clone size: -; D gene: TRBD1; CDR3 protein: CASSLLGTGDEKLFF; CDR3 DNA: TGCGCCAGCAGCTTGTTGGGGACAGGGGATGAAAAACTGTTTTTT
V gene: TRBV6-5; J gene: TRBJ2-2; clone size: -; D gene: -; CDR3 protein: CASSYRGTLNTGELFF; CDR3 DNA: TGTGCCAGCAGTTACCGAGGGACTCTGAACACCGGGGAGCTGTTTTTT
V gene: TRBV18; J gene: TRBJ1-2; clone size: -; D gene: TRBD1; CDR3 protein: CASSQPGQGANDYGYTF; CDR3 DNA: TGTGCCAGCTCACAACCGGGACAGGGGGCCAATGACTATGGCTACACCTTC
V gene: TRBV3-1/TRBV3-2; J gene: TRBJ2-5; clone size: once; D gene: -; CDR3 protein: CASSRGGRETQYF; CDR3 DNA: TGTGCCAGCAGCCGGGGGGGCCGTGAGACCCAGTACTTC
V gene: TRBV12-3/TRBV12-4; J gene: TRBJ1-3; clone size: -; D gene: -; CDR3 protein: CASSPGQGNTIYF; CDR3 DNA: TGTGCCAGCAGTCCTGGACAGGGAAACACCATATATTTT
V gene: TRBV10-2; J gene: TRBJ2-5; clone size: -; D gene: TRBD2; CDR3 protein: CASRDPSGGKKETQYF; CDR3 DNA: TGCGCCAGCAGGGATCCTAGCGGGGGGAAGAAAGAGACCCAGTACTTC
V gene: TRBV6-6; J gene: TRBJ2-7; clone size: -; D gene: TRBD1; CDR3 protein: CASSYAQQGSEQYF; CDR3 DNA: TGTGCCAGCAGTTACGCGCAACAGGGGTCCGAGCAGTACTTC
V gene: TRBV5-1; J gene: TRBJ2-5; clone size: once; D gene: TRBD1; CDR3 protein: CASRVGTEQETQYF; CDR3 DNA: TGCGCCAGCAGGGTAGGGACAGAACAAGAGACCCAGTACTTC
V gene: TRBV28; J gene: TRBJ2-4; clone size: -; D gene: TRBD1; CDR3 protein: CASRAGQGANIQYF; CDR3 DNA: TGTGCCAGCAGGGCCGGGCAGGGGGCGAACATTCAGTACTTC
V gene: TRBV18; J gene: TRBJ1-1; clone size: -; D gene: TRBD1; CDR3 protein: CASSPGTGSGTEAFF; CDR3 DNA: TGTGCCAGCTCACCGGGGACAGGGTCCGGCACTGAAGCTTTCTTT
V gene: TRBV7-8; J gene: TRBJ1-5; clone size: -; D gene: TRBD1; CDR3 protein: CASSLVGTGKQPQHF; CDR3 DNA: TGTGCCAGCAGCTTAGTCGGGACAGGGAAACAGCCCCAGCATTTT
V gene: TRBV29-1; J gene: TRBJ2-7; clone size: -; D gene: -; CDR3 protein: CSVAATGSPVEQYF; CDR3 DNA: TGCAGCGTAGCCGCGACAGGATCCCCTGTCGAGCAGTACTTC
V gene: TRBV7-9; J gene: TRBJ2-6; clone size: -; D gene: TRBD1; CDR3 protein: CASSLETGASGANVLTF; CDR3 DNA: TGTGCCAGCAGCTTAGAAACAGGGGCCTCTGGGGCCAACGTCCTGACTTTC
V gene: TRBV6-6; J gene: TRBJ1-4; clone size: -; D gene: -; CDR3 protein: CASSYVQGTTNEKLFF; CDR3 DNA: TGTGCCAGCAGTTACGTTCAGGGAACAACTAATGAAAAACTGTTTTTT
V gene: TRBV29-1; J gene: TRBJ2-2; clone size: -; D gene: TRBD2; CDR3 protein: CSVEGGVTGELFF; CDR3 DNA: TGCAGCGTTGAGGGAGGGGTCACCGGGGAGCTGTTTTTT
V gene: TRBV4-1; J gene: TRBJ1-6; clone size: -; D gene: -; CDR3 protein: CASSRVGSNSPLHF; CDR3 DNA: TGCGCCAGCAGCCGCGTTGGGAGTAATTCACCCCTCCACTTT
V gene: TRBV5-1; J gene: TRBJ1-6; clone size: once; D gene: TRBD1; CDR3 protein: CASSPATGTDHSPLHF; CDR3 DNA: TGCGCCAGCAGCCCGGCAACCGGGACAGACCATTCACCCCTCCACTTT
V gene: TRBV27; J gene: TRBJ1-2; clone size: -; D gene: -; CDR3 protein: CASSSVGRGYGYTF; CDR3 DNA: TGTGCCAGCAGTTCAGTAGGAAGGGGCTATGGCTACACCTTC
V gene: TRBV19; J gene: TRBJ1-5; clone size: once; D gene: -; CDR3 protein: CASSANRDSNQPQHF; CDR3 DNA: TGTGCCAGTAGCGCCAACAGGGATAGCAATCAGCCCCAGCATTTT
V gene: TRBV7-2; J gene: TRBJ1-6; clone size: -; D gene: TRBD1; CDR3 protein: CAGSLPSGQGGSPLHF; CDR3 DNA: TGTGCCGGCAGCTTACCTTCGGGACAGGGGGGTTCACCCCTCCACTTT
V gene: TRBV5-5; J gene: TRBJ1-6; clone size: -; D gene: -; CDR3 protein: CASSSLQVLNSPLHF; CDR3 DNA: TGTGCCAGCAGCTCGTTGCAGGTTCTAAATTCACCCCTCCACTTT
V gene: TRBV11-2; J gene: TRBJ1-1; clone size: -; D gene: TRBD1; CDR3 protein: CASSLALTGRTEAFF; CDR3 DNA: TGTGCCAGCAGCTTGGCCCTGACAGGGAGGACTGAAGCTTTCTTT
V gene: TRBV2; J gene: TRBJ1-5; clone size: -; D gene: -; CDR3 protein: CASEPGRDSNQPQHF; CDR3 DNA: TGTGCCAGCGAGCCCGGACGGGATAGCAATCAGCCCCAGCATTTT
V gene: TRBV11-2; J gene: TRBJ1-2; clone size: -; D gene: -; CDR3 protein: CASSLGWRQNYGYTF; CDR3 DNA: TGTGCCAGCAGCTTAGGTTGGCGGCAGAACTATGGCTACACCTTC
V gene: TRBV5-6; J gene: TRBJ1-3; clone size: -; D gene: TRBD1; CDR3 protein: CASSIQGRRNTIYF; CDR3 DNA: TGTGCCAGCAGCATACAGGGGCGCAGAAACACCATATATTTT